These 16 T cell receptor beta chains were all obtained from the same sample, sequenced in a study of long-term antiretroviral therapy in people with HIV. The libraries were made with immunoSEQ v3.0 at survey level. TCRdb keeps only in-frame clones here, not all; method: immunoSEQ multiplex PCR. The repertoire holds fewer than 25,000 clones, around three quarters seen once, with around 13% in the top ten. Material: unsorted PBMCs, obtained 2.9 years after starting antiretroviral therapy. The source is a woman in her 30s with HIV.

By frequency in the sample, this clone is medium-sized. The rearrangement joins TRBV28 to TRBJ2-1; TRBD1 matches 8 bases. The junction had 8 bases not matched to a gene; V was cut back by 3 bases and J by 7 bases. The CDR3 consists of 15 residues. Per the germline V gene, CDR1 is MDHEN and CDR2 is SYDVKM. The CDR3, as DNA: TGTGCCAGCAGTTTTGGGACAGGTTCTATGAATGAGCAGTTCTTC. Protein: CASSFGTGSMNEQFF.

This chain uses TRBV5-5 with TRBJ1-1, with TRBD1 matching over 9 bases. The CDR3 has 18 amino acids. J lost 5 bases, V lost 2 bases, and 16 bases had no gene match. The V gene's germline CDR1 is SGHKS and CDR2 YYEKEE (reference sequence). The chain's CDR3 is CASSFGGQGGGSGTEAFF. In DNA, the CDR3 is TGTGCCAGCAGCTTTGGGGGACAGGGCGGGGGGAGTGGGACTGAAGCTTTCTTT.

This chain links TRBV5-1 with TRBJ1-1; D unresolved. The V and J ends lost 0 bases and 5 bases respectively, with 8 bases between them. CDR1 is SGHRS and CDR2 is YFSETQ in the germline V gene. CDR3 size: 13 residues. The CDR3 DNA follows: TGCGCCAGCAGCTTGGAGGGCCGGACTGAAGCTTTCTTT. Translated: CASSLEGRTEAFF.

The chain uses TRBV4-1 and TRBJ1-5, with 8 bases lining up with TRBD1. The CDR3 is made up of 16 amino acids. Germline V gene data show CDR1 as MGHRA and CDR2 as YSYEKL. After removal of 3 bases from V and 0 bases from J, the junction contained 4 bases not matched to a gene. In nucleotides, the CDR3 is TGCGCCAGCAGCCAGACAGGGGTAGATAGCAATCAGCCCCAGCATTTT. This codes for CASSQTGVDSNQPQHF.

The chain carries TRBV18 and TRBJ2-2, with D perhaps TRBD1 or TRBD2 (5 bases each). There are 13 residues in the CDR3. The V gene lost 1 base and the J gene lost 6 bases, with 6 bases spanning the gap. Germline CDR1 and CDR2: KGHSH and LQKENI. The CDR3: CASSPLGAGELFF. In nucleotides, the CDR3 is TGTGCCAGCTCACCACTGGGGGCCGGGGAGCTGTTTTTT.

V gene TRBV6-5 combines with J gene TRBJ1-6; D gene ambiguous. Germline V gene data show CDR1 as MNHEY and CDR2 as SVGAGI. CDR3 length: 14 amino acids. V was shortened by 5 bases and J by 7 bases, with 12 bases between the two germline ends. Here the CDR3 DNA reads TGTGCCAGCAGTACCAGAGGACCCAATTCACCCCTCCACTTT. It specifies CASSTRGPNSPLHF.

The rearrangement uses TRBV19 and TRBJ2-3; tentative D call: TRBD1 (6 bases). This CDR3 comprises 15 residues. With 5 bases removed from V and 1 base from J, the gap between germline ends came to 13 bases. The germline V gene has CDR1 LNHDA and CDR2 SQIVND (reference sequence). CDR3 protein: CASSPRTDGTDTQYF. CDR3 DNA sequence: TGTGCCAGTAGTCCCCGGACAGATGGCACAGATACGCAGTATTTT.

V gene TRBV5-5 combines with J gene TRBJ2-4; D remains ambiguous. V gave up 7 bases and J gave up 1 base, with 9 bases separating them. This CDR3 has 13 residues. CDR1 is SGHKS and CDR2 is YYEKEE in the germline V gene (reference sequence). CDR3 sequence: CASDFGAKNIQYF. CDR3 bases: TGTGCCAGCGATTTTGGGGCCAAAAACATTCAGTACTTC.

The chain employs TRBV4-1 and TRBJ1-4; D may be TRBD1 (6 bases). Germline V CDR1 and CDR2: MGHRA, YSYEKL. This CDR3 has 17 residues. The V end lost 0 bases, the J end lost 5 bases, and 16 bases lay between the germline ends. Here the CDR3 DNA reads TGCGCCAGCAGCCAAGAGTGGCCGGGACAAGGAAATGAAAAACTGTTTTTT. The encoded protein is CASSQEWPGQGNEKLFF.

The chain recombines TRBV6-1 with TRBJ1-2; 9 nucleotides line up with TRBD1. This CDR3 spans 15 amino acids. CDR1 MNHNS and CDR2 SASEGT come from the germline V gene. The J segment lost 4 bases and the V segment lost 8 bases, leaving 11 bases of the junction unmatched. The CDR3 here is CASELHRGQFYGYTF. The CDR3 DNA reads TGTGCCAGCGAGCTTCACAGGGGGCAGTTCTATGGCTACACCTTC.

The chain has TRBV5-1 and TRBJ1-2; D is perhaps TRBD1 (6 bases). Trimming took 4 bases from V and 4 from J, leaving 8 bases between them. The CDR3 contains 12 residues. The V gene's germline CDR1 is SGHRS and CDR2 YFSETQ. The CDR3: CASSEDSYGYTF. CDR3 sequence (DNA): TGCGCCAGCAGCGAGGACAGCTATGGCTACACCTTC.

This chain joins TRBV10-2 and TRBJ2-3; D call uncertain. The germline CDR1 and CDR2 sequences are WSHSY and SAAADI. Trimming removed 8 bases at V and 6 bases at J, with 12 bases between. The CDR3 is made up of 12 amino acids. The CDR3 nucleotides read TGCGCCAGCCTGACCCCAAGGGATACGCAGTATTTT. Translating it yields CASLTPRDTQYF.

The chain has TRBV6-5 and TRBJ1-4; 8 bases are shared with TRBD1. Germline CDR1 reads MNHEY; CDR2 reads SVGAGI. J gave up 5 bases and V 6 bases, and 5 bases lay outside the gene matches. This CDR3 has 14 residues. CDR3 protein: CASRSTGANEKLFF. In DNA form, the CDR3 reads TGTGCCAGCAGATCGACAGGGGCGAATGAAAAACTGTTTTTT.

This clone appeared a single time. V is TRBV29-1 and J is TRBJ1-3, with 8 bases matching TRBD1. This CDR3 has 13 amino acids. Looked up from germline, CDR1 is SQVTM and CDR2 is ANQGSEA. The V segment lost 7 bases and the J segment 6 bases; nucleotides outside the gene matches: 8. For the CDR3, the DNA is TGCAGCGCCCGGACAGGGCAGTCAAACACCATATATTTT. Translated: CSARTGQSNTIYF.

The V and J genes are TRBV2 and TRBJ2-2; D is unresolved. Germline lookup yields CDR1 SNHLY and CDR2 FYNNEI. The CDR3 consists of 13 residues. V lost 6 bases, J lost 3 bases, and 8 bases lay in between. The CDR3 bases are TGTGCCAGCAGACAGACCGACACCGGGGAGCTGTTTTTT. Protein sequence: CASRQTDTGELFF.

The V gene is TRBV5-6, the J gene TRBJ2-1; D may be TRBD1 (6 bases). The CDR3 sequence is 12 residues long. With 5 bases removed from V and 9 bases from J, the gap between germline ends came to 12 bases. Germline CDR1 SGHDT, CDR2 YYEEEE. CDR3 sequence (DNA): TGTGCCAGCAGACTACAGGGTCTTGAGCAGTTCTTC. It encodes CASRLQGLEQFF.